This T cell receptor beta chain is from a study of blood T cell repertoires in COVID-19. V lost 5 bases and J lost 4; bases outside the gene matches: 6. Germline V gives CDR1 MNHEY, CDR2 SVGEGT. This CDR3 spans 16 amino acids. In the original processing: By means of reference gene primer amplification, nucleated cell counts were estimated. TCRdb's copy holds only in-frame clones and misses some; the assay was immunoSEQ multiplex PCR. For V, J and clone size, that table is used; D and trimming come from the DNA. The table shows around 190,000 clones, with around 89% occurring only once. The receptor was isolated from a man younger than 30 who had recovered from COVID-19. The sample consisted of peripheral blood. The genes are TRBV6-2 or TRBV6-3 and TRBJ2-1; 12 bases are shared with TRBD2. The CDR3 here is CASSPGLAGRYNEQFF. CDR3 nucleotides: TGTGCCAGCAGTCCCGGACTAGCGGGAAGATACAATGAGCAGTTCTTC.